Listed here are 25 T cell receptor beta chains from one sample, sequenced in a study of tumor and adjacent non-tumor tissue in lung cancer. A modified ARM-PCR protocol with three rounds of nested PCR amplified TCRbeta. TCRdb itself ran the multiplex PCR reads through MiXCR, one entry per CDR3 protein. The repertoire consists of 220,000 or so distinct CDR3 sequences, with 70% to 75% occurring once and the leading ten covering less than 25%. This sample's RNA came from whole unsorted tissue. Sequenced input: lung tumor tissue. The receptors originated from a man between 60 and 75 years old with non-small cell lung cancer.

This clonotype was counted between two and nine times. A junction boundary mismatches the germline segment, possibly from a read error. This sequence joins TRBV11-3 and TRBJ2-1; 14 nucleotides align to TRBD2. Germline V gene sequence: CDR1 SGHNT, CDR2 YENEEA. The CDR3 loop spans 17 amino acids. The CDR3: CASSLERGLAGDYKPLF. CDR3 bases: TGTGCCAGCAGTTTAGAACGGGGACTAGCGGGAGATTATAAGCCGTTATTC.

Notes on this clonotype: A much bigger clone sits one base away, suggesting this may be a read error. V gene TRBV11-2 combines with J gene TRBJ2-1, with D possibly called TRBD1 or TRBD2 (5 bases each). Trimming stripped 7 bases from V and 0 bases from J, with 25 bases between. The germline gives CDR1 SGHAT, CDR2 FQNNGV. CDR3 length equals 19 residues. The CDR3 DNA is TGTGCCAGCACAATAACCTTCTGGGGCGGGCTCGGCTCCTACAATGAGCAGTTCTTC. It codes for CASTITFWGGLGSYNEQFF.

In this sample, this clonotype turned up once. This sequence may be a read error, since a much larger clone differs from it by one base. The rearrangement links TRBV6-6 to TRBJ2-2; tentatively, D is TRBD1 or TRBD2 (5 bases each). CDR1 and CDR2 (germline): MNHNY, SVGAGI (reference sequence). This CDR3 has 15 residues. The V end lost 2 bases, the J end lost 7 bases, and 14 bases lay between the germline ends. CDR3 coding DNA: TGTGCCAGCAGTTACGTGGCAAGGGACGGCGGGGAGCTGTTTTTT. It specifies CASSYVARDGGELFF.

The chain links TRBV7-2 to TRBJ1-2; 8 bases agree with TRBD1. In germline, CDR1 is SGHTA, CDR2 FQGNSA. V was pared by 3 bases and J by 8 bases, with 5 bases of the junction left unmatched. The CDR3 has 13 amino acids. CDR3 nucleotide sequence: TGTGCCAGCAGCTTCCAGGGGGCGCGGGGCTACACCTTC. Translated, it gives CASSFQGARGYTF.

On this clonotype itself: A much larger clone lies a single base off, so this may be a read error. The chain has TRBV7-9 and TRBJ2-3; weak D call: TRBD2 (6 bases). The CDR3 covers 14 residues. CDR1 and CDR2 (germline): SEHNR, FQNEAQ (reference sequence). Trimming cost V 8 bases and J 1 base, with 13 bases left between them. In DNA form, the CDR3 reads TGTGCCAGCGACCTATCGGGAGGCACAGATACGCAGTATTTT. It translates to CASDLSGGTDTQYF.

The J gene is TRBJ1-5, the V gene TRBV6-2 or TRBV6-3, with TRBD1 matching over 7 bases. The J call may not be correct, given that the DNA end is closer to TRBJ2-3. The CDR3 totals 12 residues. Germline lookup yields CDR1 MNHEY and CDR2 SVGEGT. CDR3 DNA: TGTGCCATTCAGAGGGGGCGAGATCCCCAGTATTTT. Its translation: CAIQRGRDPQYF.

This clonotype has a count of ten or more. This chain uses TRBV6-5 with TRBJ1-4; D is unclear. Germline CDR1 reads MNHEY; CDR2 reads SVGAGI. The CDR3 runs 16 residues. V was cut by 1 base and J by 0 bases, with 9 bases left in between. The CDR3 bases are TGTGCCAGCAGTTACTTTTCCTCGGCAACTAATGAAAAACTGTTTTTT. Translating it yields CASSYFSSATNEKLFF.

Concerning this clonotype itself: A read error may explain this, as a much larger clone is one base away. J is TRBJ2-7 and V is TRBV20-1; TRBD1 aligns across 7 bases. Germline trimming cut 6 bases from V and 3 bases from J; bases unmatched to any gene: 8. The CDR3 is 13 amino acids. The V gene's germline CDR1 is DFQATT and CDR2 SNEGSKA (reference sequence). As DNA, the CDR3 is TGCAGTGCAGGGGACAGTGCAGACTACGAGCAGTACTTC. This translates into CSAGDSADYEQYF.

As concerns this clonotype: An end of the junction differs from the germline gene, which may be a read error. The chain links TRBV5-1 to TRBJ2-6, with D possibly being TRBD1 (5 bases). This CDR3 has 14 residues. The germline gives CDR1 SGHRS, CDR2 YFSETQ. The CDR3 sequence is CATSVTAGANVLTF. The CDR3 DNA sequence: TGCGCCACCAGCGTGACAGCTGGGGCCAACGTCCTGACTTTC.

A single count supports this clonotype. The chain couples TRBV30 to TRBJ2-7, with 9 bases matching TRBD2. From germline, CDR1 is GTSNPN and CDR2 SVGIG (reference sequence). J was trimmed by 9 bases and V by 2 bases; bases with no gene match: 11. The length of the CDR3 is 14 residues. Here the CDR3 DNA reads TGTGCCTGGAGTAAAGTAGCGGGAGCTGGCGTGCAGTACTTC. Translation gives CAWSKVAGAGVQYF.

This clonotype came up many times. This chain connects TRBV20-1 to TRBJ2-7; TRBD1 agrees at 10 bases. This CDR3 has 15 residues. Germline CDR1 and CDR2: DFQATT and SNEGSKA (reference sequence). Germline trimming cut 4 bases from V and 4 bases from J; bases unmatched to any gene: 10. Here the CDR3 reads CSAKTPDRGRYEQYF. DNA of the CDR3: TGCAGTGCTAAGACCCCAGACAGGGGGCGATACGAGCAGTACTTC.

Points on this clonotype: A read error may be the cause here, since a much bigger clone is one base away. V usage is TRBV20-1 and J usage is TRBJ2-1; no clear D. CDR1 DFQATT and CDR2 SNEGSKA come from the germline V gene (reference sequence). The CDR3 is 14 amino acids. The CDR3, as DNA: TGCAGTGCTAGAGAGGCACTAACTTACAATGAGCACTTCTTC. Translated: CSAREALTYNEHFF.

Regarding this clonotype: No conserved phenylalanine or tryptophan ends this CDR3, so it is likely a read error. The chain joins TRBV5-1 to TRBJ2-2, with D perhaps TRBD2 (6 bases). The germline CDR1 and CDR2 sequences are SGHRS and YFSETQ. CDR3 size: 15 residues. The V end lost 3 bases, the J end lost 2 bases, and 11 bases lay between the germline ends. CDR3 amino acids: CASSWGSGNTGELFV. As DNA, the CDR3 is TGCGCCAGCAGCTGGGGTAGCGGAAACACCGGGGAGCTGTTTGTT.

CDR3 sequence: CASSISKWGSGRGKLFF. The CDR3 bases are TGTGCCAGCAGTATCTCTAAGTGGGGAAGCGGACGGGGAAAACTGTTTTTT. The V and J genes are TRBV11-3 and TRBJ1-4, with unresolved D. This CDR3 is 17 amino acids long. V was shortened by 6 bases and J by 10 bases, with 27 bases between the two germline ends. Germline lookup yields CDR1 SGHNT and CDR2 YENEEA.

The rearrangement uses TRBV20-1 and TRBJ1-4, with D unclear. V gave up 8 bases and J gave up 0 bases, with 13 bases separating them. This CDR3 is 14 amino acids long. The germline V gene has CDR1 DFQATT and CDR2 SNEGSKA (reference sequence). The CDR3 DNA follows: TGCAGTACCCCCGAACGGGCAACTAATGAAAAACTGTTTTTT. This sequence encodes CSTPERATNEKLFF.

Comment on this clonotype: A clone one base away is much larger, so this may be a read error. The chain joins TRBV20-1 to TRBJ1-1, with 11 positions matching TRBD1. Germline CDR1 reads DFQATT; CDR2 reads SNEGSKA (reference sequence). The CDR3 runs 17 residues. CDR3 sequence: CSARVPGQGAGNTDAFF. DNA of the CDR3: TGCAGTGCTAGAGTTCCTGGACAGGGGGCGGGGAACACTGATGCTTTCTTT.

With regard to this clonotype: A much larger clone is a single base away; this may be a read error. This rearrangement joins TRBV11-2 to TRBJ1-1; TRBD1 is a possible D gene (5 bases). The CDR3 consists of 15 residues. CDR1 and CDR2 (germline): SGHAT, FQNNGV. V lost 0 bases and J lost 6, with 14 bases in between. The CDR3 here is CASSLDPGPFSEAFF. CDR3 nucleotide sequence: TGTGCCAGCAGCTTAGACCCGGGACCTTTCTCTGAAGCTTTCTTT. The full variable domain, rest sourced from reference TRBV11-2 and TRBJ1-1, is EAGVAQSPRYKIIEKRQSVAFWCNPISGHATLYWYQQILGQGPKLLIQFQNNGVVDDSQLPKDRFSAERLKGVDSTLKIQPAKLEDSAVYLCASSLDPGPFSEAFFGQGTRLTVV.

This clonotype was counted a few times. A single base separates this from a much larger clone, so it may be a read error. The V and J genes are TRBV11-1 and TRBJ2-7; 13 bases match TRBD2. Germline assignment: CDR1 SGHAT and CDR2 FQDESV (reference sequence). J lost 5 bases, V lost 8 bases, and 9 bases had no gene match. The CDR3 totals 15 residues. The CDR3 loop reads CASAPRGLAGNEQYF. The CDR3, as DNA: TGTGCCAGCGCCCCCCGGGGACTAGCGGGAAACGAGCAGTACTTC.

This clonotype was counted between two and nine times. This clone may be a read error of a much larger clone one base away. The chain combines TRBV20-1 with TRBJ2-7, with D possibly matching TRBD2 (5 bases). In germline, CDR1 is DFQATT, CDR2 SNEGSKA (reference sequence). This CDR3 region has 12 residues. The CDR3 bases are TGCAATGCTAGAGACCAAACTAGCGAGCAGTACTTC. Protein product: CNARDQTSEQYF.

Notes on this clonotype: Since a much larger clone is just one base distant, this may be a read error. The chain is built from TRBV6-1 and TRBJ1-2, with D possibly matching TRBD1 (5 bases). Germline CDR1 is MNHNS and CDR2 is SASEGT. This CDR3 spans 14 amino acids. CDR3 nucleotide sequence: TGTGGCAGCAGTGAGGGGCAAGCTAACTATGGCTACACCTTC. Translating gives CGSSEGQANYGYTF.

CDR3 sequence: CSAGGAVDEQYF. The CDR3, as DNA: TGCAGTGCTGGGGGGGCAGTGGACGAGCAGTACTTC. The chain is built from TRBV20-1 and TRBJ2-7, with TRBD2 as a possible D gene (7 bases). Germline values: CDR1 DFQATT, CDR2 SNEGSKA (reference sequence). The CDR3 has 12 amino acids. Trimming left V 5 bases short and J 5 bases short, with 13 bases between.

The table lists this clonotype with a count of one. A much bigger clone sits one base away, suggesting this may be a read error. CDR3 DNA: TGTGTCAGCAGTCCTCAGGGGCGAGGCTACACCTTC. Translated: CVSSPQGRGYTF. The chain couples TRBV6-6 to TRBJ1-2; a weak D match, TRBD1 (6 bases). This CDR3 region has 12 residues. Germline CDR1 is MNHNY and CDR2 is SVGAGI (reference sequence).

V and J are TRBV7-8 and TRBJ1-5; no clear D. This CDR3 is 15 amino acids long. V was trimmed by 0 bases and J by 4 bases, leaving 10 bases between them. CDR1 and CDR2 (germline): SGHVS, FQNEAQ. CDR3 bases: TGTGCCAGCAGCTTAGCGCTTACGGGGAATCAGCCCCAGCATTTT. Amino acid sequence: CASSLALTGNQPQHF.

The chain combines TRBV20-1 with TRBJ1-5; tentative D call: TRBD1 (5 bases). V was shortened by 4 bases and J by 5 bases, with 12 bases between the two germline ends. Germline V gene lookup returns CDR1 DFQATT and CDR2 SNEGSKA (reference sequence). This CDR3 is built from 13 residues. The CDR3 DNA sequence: TGCAGTGCTAATACCCGAGGGGATCAGCCCCAGCATTTT. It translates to CSANTRGDQPQHF.

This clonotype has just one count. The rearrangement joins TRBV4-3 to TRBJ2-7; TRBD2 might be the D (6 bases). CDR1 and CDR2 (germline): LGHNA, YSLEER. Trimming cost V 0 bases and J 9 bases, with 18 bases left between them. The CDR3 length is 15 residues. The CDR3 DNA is TGCGCCAGCAGCCAAGATTTCCAGTTGAGCGGGCTGCAGTACTTC. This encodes CASSQDFQLSGLQYF.